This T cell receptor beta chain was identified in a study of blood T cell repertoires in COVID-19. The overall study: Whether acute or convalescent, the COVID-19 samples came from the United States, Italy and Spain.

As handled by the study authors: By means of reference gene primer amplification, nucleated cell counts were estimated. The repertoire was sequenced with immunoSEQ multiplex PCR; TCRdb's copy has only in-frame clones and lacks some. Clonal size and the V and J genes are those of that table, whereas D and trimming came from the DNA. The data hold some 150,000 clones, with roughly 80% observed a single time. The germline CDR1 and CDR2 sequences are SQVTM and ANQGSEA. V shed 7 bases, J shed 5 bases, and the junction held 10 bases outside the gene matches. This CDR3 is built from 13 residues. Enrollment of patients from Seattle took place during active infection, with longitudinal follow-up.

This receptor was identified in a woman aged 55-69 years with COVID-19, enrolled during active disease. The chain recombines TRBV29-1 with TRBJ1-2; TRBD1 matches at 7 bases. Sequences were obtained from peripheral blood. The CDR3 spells CSGLDRSGYGYTF. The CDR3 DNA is TGCAGCGGGCTGGACAGGAGTGGGTATGGCTACACCTTC.